Sequencing of this TCR beta chain was carried out in a study of blood T cell repertoires in COVID-19. Study context: Italy, Spain and the United States were the sources of the convalescent and acute COVID-19 samples. T cells, B-cell-depleted T cells, or PBMCs supplied cDNA or gDNA.

Trimming cost V 5 bases and J 2 bases, with 16 bases left between them. The CDR3 is made up of 15 amino acids. Germline loops: CDR1 SGHTA, CDR2 FQGNSA. Authors' data handling: Amplifying reference gene primers gave estimates of nucleated cell counts. TCRdb's table, derived via immunoSEQ multiplex PCR, lists solely in-frame clones and lacks some. The V and J calls and the clone size are those of that table, but D and trimming were determined from the DNA. The data contain 280,000 or so clones, around 91% of them singletons. The specimen was peripheral blood. The receptor was isolated from a woman between 55 and 75 years old with acute or convalescent COVID-19. J is TRBJ2-7 and V is TRBV7-2; D is perhaps TRBD1 (5 bases). For the CDR3, the DNA is TGTGCCAGCAGCCCTCGGCACCAGGGCGCCTACGAGCAGTACTTC. It codes for CASSPRHQGAYEQYF.